This T cell receptor beta chain emerged from a study of response to subunit inactivated influenza vaccine. Overall study findings and caveats: Authors suggested each seasonal flu vaccination may recruit only limited numbers of new T cells.

The table lists this clonotype with a few counts. Its antigen remains unidentified. TCRdb recomputed calls from the RT-PCR reads with MiXCR, one row per CDR3 protein. The sample includes 500,000 to 550,000 distinct CDR3 sequences, 7.5% to 8.5% of them seen just once. The J segment lost 9 bases and the V segment lost 5 bases, leaving 7 bases of the junction unmatched. This CDR3 comprises 14 residues. Germline V gene lookup returns CDR1 SGHRS and CDR2 YFSETQ. This clonotype was sampled from a man in his fifties or sixties who received an inactivated influenza vaccine. The V gene is TRBV5-1, the J gene TRBJ2-3; 12 bases are shared with TRBD1. The sequencing used PBMCs from blood, collected approximately 25 months after vaccination. CDR3 in amino acids: CASSSGQGAPTQYF. DNA of the CDR3: TGCGCCAGCAGTTCGGGACAGGGGGCGCCGACGCAGTATTTT. The variable domain in full, with the rest retrieved from reference TRBV5-1 and TRBJ2-3, is KAGVTQTPRYLIKTRGQQVTLSCSPISGHRSVSWYQQTPGQGLQFLFEYFSETQRNKGNFPGRFSGRQFSNSRSEMNVSTLELGDSALYLCASSSGQGAPTQYFGPGTRLTVL.